This T cell receptor (beta chain) derives from a study of blood T cell repertoires in COVID-19 (dated by TCRdb to the early 2020s). General notes on the study: Collaborator samples came from the United States, Italy and Spain and covered acute and convalescent phases of COVID-19. The material from the prospective study consisted of cDNA or gDNA derived from T cells, B-cell-depleted T cells, or PBMCs. Subjects who had been exposed to COVID-19, were actively infected with it, or had recovered from it provided the deeply sampled blood TCRbeta repertoires that made up the dataset. The repertoires were made available in a free public database intended to serve as a resource for research on the immune response to SARS-CoV-2. Samples were obtained from the ongoing ImmuneRACE study (first 160 participants) and from 1,254 subjects provided by 6 global collaborators. The sample metadata nearly always contained a de-identified subject ID, COVID-19 status, age in years and sex. Where available, HLA class I and class II types were taken from metadata supplied by the sample provider and were not determined by assay-based typing. Results and caveats for the whole study, not just this receptor: How much clinical and demographic metadata was included differed by source and by participant, and the metadata was provided uncurated.

TCRbeta CDR3 regions were amplified from genomic DNA using the immunoSEQ Assay, a bias-controlled multiplex PCR. For the original study's pipeline: Nucleated cell counts per sample were estimated from amplification of reference gene primers within the assay. Sequence reads were collapsed and filtered to measure the absolute abundance of every unique TCRbeta CDR3 rearrangement. For each sample, productive Simpson clonality was calculated as the square root of Simpson's diversity index over productive rearrangements. Not all clones reach the TCRdb copy of this immuneACCESS table, which keeps in-frame sequences only. Checked studies attribute under half of the gap to unresolved V genes and leave the rest unexplained. V and J calls and clone size are those listed in that table; D and trimming were worked out from the DNA. This sample gives about 320,000 clones in total; approximately 88% of them show up just once. Less than 5.5% of the sample lies in the top ten.

A note on this clone: It has no known antigen specificity. Base qualities are not recorded, but no much larger clone differs from it by a single base.

Including cysteine and phenylalanine, the CDR3 has 15 amino acids. The kept DNA is CDR3 alone, 45 bases in frame from the first base. The germline V gene encodes CDR1 SGHRS and CDR2 YFSETQ. Unmatched junction bases come to 3, with V trimmed by 3 bases and J by 2 bases. Participants in the prospective study were enrolled through a virtual design, were aged about 18 to 90 years, and lived in 24 United States geographic areas. In the prospective study, participants were assigned to cohorts based on the clinical history participants reported in a screening survey and a study questionnaire. Recovered participants in ImmuneRACE Cohort 3 were defined as having two consecutive negative NP/OP PCR tests, clearance from a healthcare professional, or resolution of symptoms. In the prospective study, mobile phlebotomists collected whole blood, serum and a nasopharyngeal or oropharyngeal swab from each participant. Over a roughly 2-month period, participants in the prospective study had the option of providing additional blood draws and questionnaires. Before DNA extraction, prospective study blood samples were shipped either frozen or at room temperature.

The specimen was PBMCs or T cells enriched from blood (not recorded which). This clonotype originated in a man aged 25 to 40 who had recovered from COVID-19. The V and J genes are TRBV5-1 and TRBJ2-3; 10 junctional bases match TRBD2. The CDR3 region: CASSSSGGITDTQYF. The nucleotides read TGCGCCAGCAGCTCTAGCGGGGGAATCACAGATACGCAGTATTTT. This CDR3, with the reference TRBV5-1 and TRBJ2-3 proteins standing in past its ends, gives the full variable domain KAGVTQTPRYLIKTRGQQVTLSCSPISGHRSVSWYQQTPGQGLQFLFEYFSETQRNKGNFPGRFSGRQFSNSRSEMNVSTLELGDSALYLCASSSSGGITDTQYFGPGTRLTVL.